This record looks at one T cell receptor (beta chain) sequence and its context. It lacks a known antigen. No clone much larger than this one lies a single base away; base qualities are absent. A MiSeq instrument was used for deep resolution sequencing, which targeted depths ranging from 1 in 1 million up to 1 in 200,000 T cells, with coverage averaging 10x for each clonotype. The immunoSEQ hsTCRB Kit was used to generate TCR beta libraries. Concerning the study's data processing: The data were analyzed with ImmunoSEQ Analyzer and ImmunoSEQ Data Assistant, and V, D and J gene assignments followed IMGT definitions. Clonality, which ranges from 0 to 1, was calculated as one minus the normalized Shannon entropy of productive rearrangement frequencies. Public clonotype analysis was restricted to overrepresented clonotypes comprising at least 0.05% of each patient's repertoire. Fewer than 15 age-matched healthy donor repertoires from immuneACCESS served as clonality controls. The clones in this table, taken by TCRdb from immuneACCESS, are in-frame only. Not every clone is retained; where verified, under half of the shortfall comes from an unresolved V gene, and the cause of the rest is unknown. Clone size and the V and J calls come from that table; the DNA yielded D and trimming. The sample data list approximately 23,000 clones, and 75% of these were observed just once. The ten largest account for approximately 6.9% of the sample.

The germline V gene gives CDR1 as MGHRA and CDR2 as YSYEKL. The CDR3 numbers 14 residues from cysteine through phenylalanine. Only the CDR3 part of the read is kept: 42 bases, read in frame from the first base. Unmatched junction bases come to 7, with V trimmed by 3 bases and J by 9 bases. The record originates from a study of cytotoxic CD8 clonotypes in ibrutinib-treated CLL (dated by TCRdb to 2020 to 2023). For context, the study as a whole: The cohort was composed of under 12 relapsed/refractory and around 15 treatment-naive patients; IGHV unmutated status was identified in approximately 18 patients. Cryopreserved peripheral blood mononuclear cells were collected at three points: before therapy, at response, and at either sustained remission or disease progression. Samples averaged around 280,000 productive templates and some 96,000 productive rearrangements. Responses were partial in about 25 patients and complete in 2; after median about 63 months follow-up, 14 stayed in remission and approximately twelve progressed. Response samples were taken after a median of roughly 12 months on treatment, ranging from 6 to 36 months. Longitudinal samples were obtainable from about 30% of the roughly 86 participants in the trial.

What the work shows at the level of the full study, not this receptor alone: Sampling times were not matched between sustained-remission and progressing patients, and lymph node repertoires were not studied. Baseline clonality was found to be higher than that of age-matched healthy donors and was strongly correlated with circulating CD8+ T-cell counts. Public clonotypes were found to be uncommon and were observed to contract or remain stable during treatment; the increase in clonality was shown to reflect expansion of private clonotypes at ibrutinib response. Clonality increased at ibrutinib response, stayed stable in sustained remission, and fell back toward baseline at progression.

For TCR beta library preparation, around 2 micrograms of genomic DNA were isolated from cryopreserved PBMCs. Longitudinal blood samples from CLL patients on ibrutinib monotherapy underwent high-throughput TCR beta sequencing. Patients were enrolled in a phase 2 open-label single-center ibrutinib monotherapy trial. The sequences come from PBMCs, collected before ibrutinib treatment. The TCR was taken from a human donor with chronic lymphocytic leukemia. The chain links TRBV4-1 with TRBJ2-1; TRBD2 fits 8 bases in the junction. The nucleotide sequence reads TGCGCCAGCAGCCATCCGGGACTAGTGGTTGAGCAGTTCTTC. This codes for CASSHPGLVVEQFF.